This T cell receptor (beta chain) originates from a study of cytomegalovirus exposure and HLA in healthy donors. At the level of the study: In a later analysis, it was reported that the roughly 120 validation repertoires had been produced on the same platform as the 670 or so repertoires belonging to the first cohort. Overall study findings and caveats: Rarity held for most TCR sequences, but there were some public TCRs that occurred in many donors. Reportedly, diagnosis of cytomegalovirus status by the classifier showed high specificity and sensitivity. In vitro data verified a few CMV-associated chains as specific for CMV antigens.

Concerning this clone itself: Its antigen is unidentified.

TCRdb keeps only in-frame clones here, not all; method: immunoSEQ multiplex PCR. This table has approximately 98,000 clones, roughly 84% appearing once. The trim removed 0 bases at V and 4 bases at J, leaving 9 bases unmatched. The germline V gene has CDR1 GTSNPN and CDR2 SVGIG (reference sequence). The CDR3 is made up of 16 amino acids. This receptor was identified in a young woman in good health and CMV-seronegative. The sample was PBMCs. The chain employs TRBV30 and TRBJ1-5, with 7 bases fitting TRBD1. In DNA, the CDR3 is TGTGCCTGGAGTGTACCCCCGGACAGGTTAAATCAGCCCCAGCATTTT. This codes for CAWSVPPDRLNQPQHF.